This passage covers 10 T cell receptor beta chains from one sample sequenced in a study of neurological immune-mediated disorders. TCRdb ran MiXCR on the 5' RACE reads and lists one entry per CDR3 protein. The data contain about 87,000 distinct CDR3 sequences, under 4.5% of them singletons. The sample consisted of PBMCs. Receptors originate from a woman between 50 and 59 years old with multiple sclerosis.

V is TRBV18 and J is TRBJ2-5; D may be TRBD2 (5 bases). The CDR3 contains 13 residues. Germline V gene sequence: CDR1 KGHSH, CDR2 LQKENI. Trimming left V 1 base short and J 4 bases short, with 7 bases between. The CDR3 is CASSPRGSETQYF. DNA for the CDR3: TGTGCCAGCTCACCACGCGGGTCAGAGACCCAGTACTTC.

In this sample, this clonotype turned up many times. This may be a read error, as it is one base from a much larger clone. The J gene is TRBJ1-5, the V gene TRBV20-1; no clear D. Germline V gene data show CDR1 as DFQATT and CDR2 as SNEGSKA (reference sequence). The CDR3 spans 12 residues. V lost 2 bases and J 4 bases, leaving 6 bases between the germline ends. The CDR3 sequence: CSARKRNQPQHF. In DNA form, the CDR3 reads TGCAGTGCTAGAAAGAGAAATCAGCCCCAGCATTTT.

This clonotype appeared many times. The chain employs TRBV5-1 and TRBJ2-1, with a weak D call TRBD2 (5 bases). CDR1 and CDR2 from the germline V gene are SGHRS and YFSETQ. V was trimmed by 1 base and J by 7 bases, leaving 9 bases between them. CDR3 length: 13 residues. The CDR3 DNA reads as TGCGCCAGCAGCTTGATACTAGTAAATGAGCAGTTCTTC. Protein: CASSLILVNEQFF.

This clonotype came up many times. The chain has TRBV6-6 and TRBJ1-2; 7 nucleotides match TRBD1. The J segment lost 4 bases and the V segment lost 7 bases, leaving 9 bases of the junction unmatched. The length of the CDR3 is 14 residues. Per the germline V gene, CDR1 is MNHNY and CDR2 is SVGAGI (reference sequence). CDR3: CASTRTGLGYGYTF. In nucleotides, the CDR3 is TGTGCCAGCACCCGGACAGGACTGGGCTATGGCTACACCTTC.

This clonotype was observed at least ten times. The chain recombines TRBV7-2 with TRBJ2-7; 8 positions agree with TRBD2. The ends lost 1 base at V and 0 bases at J; junction bases unmatched: 11. The CDR3 covers 18 residues. The germline V gene has CDR1 SGHTA and CDR2 FQGNSA. The CDR3: CASSLGPGASGPSYEQYF. The CDR3 DNA follows: TGTGCCAGCAGCTTAGGGCCCGGCGCTAGCGGGCCCTCCTACGAGCAGTACTTC.

This clonotype was detected ten times or more. As DNA, the CDR3 is TGTGCCACCAGTGACCGTAGCGGGGGCAGGGCAGATACGCAGTATTTT. Amino acid sequence: CATSDRSGGRADTQYF. The chain combines TRBV24-1 with TRBJ2-3; TRBD2 matches 9 bases. The CDR3 covers 16 residues. Per germline, CDR1 KGHDR and CDR2 SFDVKD. Unmatched junction bases numbered 8, after V lost 4 bases and J lost 4 bases.

This clonotype was seen many times. This sequence joins TRBV5-1 and TRBJ1-6, with TRBD1 matching over 7 bases. There are 15 residues in the CDR3. V shed 3 bases and J 8 bases; nucleotides not matched to a gene: 8. CDR1 and CDR2 (germline): SGHRS, YFSETQ. CDR3 residues: CASSSDRELDSPLHF. CDR3 DNA: TGCGCCAGCAGCTCCGACAGGGAATTGGATTCACCCCTCCACTTT.

This clonotype was recorded at least ten times. The V gene is TRBV20-1, the J gene TRBJ2-5; TRBD1 matches at 7 bases. The CDR3 has 13 residues. J was trimmed by 3 bases and V by 3 bases; bases with no gene match: 4. Germline V gene sequence: CDR1 DFQATT, CDR2 SNEGSKA (reference sequence). The DNA for the CDR3 is TGCAGTGCTAGGCACAGGGGAGAAGAGACCCAGTACTTC. Translation gives CSARHRGEETQYF.

Many counts were recorded for this clonotype. The chain is built from TRBV5-1 and TRBJ1-1, with TRBD1 matching 7 bases. The CDR3 is made up of 13 amino acids. CDR1 is SGHRS, CDR2 YFSETQ, per germline. Germline trimming cut 2 bases from V and 4 bases from J; bases unmatched to any gene: 2. The CDR3 bases are TGCGCCAGCAGCTTTCAGGGGGGCACTGAAGCTTTCTTT. Protein: CASSFQGGTEAFF. Full variable domain (rest looked up from reference TRBV5-1 and TRBJ1-1): KAGVTQTPRYLIKTRGQQVTLSCSPISGHRSVSWYQQTPGQGLQFLFEYFSETQRNKGNFPGRFSGRQFSNSRSEMNVSTLELGDSALYLCASSFQGGTEAFFGQGTRLTVV.

This clonotype was observed at least ten times. The chain recombines TRBV6-2 or TRBV6-3 with TRBJ2-5, with D perhaps TRBD2 (7 bases). CDR3 length: 15 amino acids. Germline assignment: CDR1 MNHEY and CDR2 SVGEGT. Trimming shortened V by 1 base and J by 4 bases, and 13 bases separated the two germline ends. The CDR3 spells CASSYLAGARETQYF. DNA for the CDR3: TGTGCCAGCAGTTACTTGGCGGGGGCTCGAGAGACCCAGTACTTC.